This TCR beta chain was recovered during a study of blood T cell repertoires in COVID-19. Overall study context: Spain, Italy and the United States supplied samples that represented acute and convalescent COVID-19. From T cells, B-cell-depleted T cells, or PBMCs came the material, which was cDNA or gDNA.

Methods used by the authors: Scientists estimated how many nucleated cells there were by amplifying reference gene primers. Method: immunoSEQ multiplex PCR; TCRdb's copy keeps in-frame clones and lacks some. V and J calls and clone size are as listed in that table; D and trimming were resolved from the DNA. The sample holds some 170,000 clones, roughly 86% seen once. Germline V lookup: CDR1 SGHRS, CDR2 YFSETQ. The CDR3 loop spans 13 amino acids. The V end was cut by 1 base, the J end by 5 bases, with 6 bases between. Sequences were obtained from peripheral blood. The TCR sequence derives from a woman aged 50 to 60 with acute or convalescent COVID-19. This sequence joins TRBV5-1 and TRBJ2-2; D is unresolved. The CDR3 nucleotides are TGCGCCAGCAGCTTGTGGGCAACCGGGGAGCTGTTTTTT. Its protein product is CASSLWATGELFF.